This T cell receptor (beta chain) was retrieved from a study of T cell changes during pregnancy in multiple sclerosis. Only in-frame clones appear in the TCRdb table, and some are missing; sequencing was by immunoSEQ multiplex PCR. The table records approximately 44,000 clones, 85% to 95% of them present only once. The CDR3 is 12 amino acids. Germline V gene data show CDR1 as MGHDK and CDR2 as SYGVNS. The V end lost 5 bases, the J end lost 4 bases, and 8 bases lay between the germline ends. The source material was CD4+ T cells from peripheral blood mononuclear cells, sampled in the third trimester of pregnancy. The chain joins TRBV25-1 to TRBJ1-2; D might be TRBD1 (6 bases). The origin of this receptor is a female donor with multiple sclerosis, enrolled in a pregnancy study. This chain's CDR3 is CASSRTAYGYTF. The CDR3 DNA is TGTGCCAGCAGTCGGACAGCCTATGGCTACACCTTC.